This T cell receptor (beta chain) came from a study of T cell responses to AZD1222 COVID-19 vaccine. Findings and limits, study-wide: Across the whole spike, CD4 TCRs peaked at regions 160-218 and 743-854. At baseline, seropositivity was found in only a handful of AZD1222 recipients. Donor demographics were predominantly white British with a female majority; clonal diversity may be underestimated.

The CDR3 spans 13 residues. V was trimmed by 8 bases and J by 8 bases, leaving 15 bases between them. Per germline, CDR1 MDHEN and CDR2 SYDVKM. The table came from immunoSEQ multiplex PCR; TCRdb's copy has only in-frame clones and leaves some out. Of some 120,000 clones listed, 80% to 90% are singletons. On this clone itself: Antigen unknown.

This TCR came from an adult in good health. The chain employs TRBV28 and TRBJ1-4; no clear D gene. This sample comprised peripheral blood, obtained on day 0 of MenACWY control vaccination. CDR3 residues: CASLEQMGEKLFF. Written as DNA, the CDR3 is TGTGCCAGCCTGGAACAGATGGGCGAAAAACTGTTTTTT.